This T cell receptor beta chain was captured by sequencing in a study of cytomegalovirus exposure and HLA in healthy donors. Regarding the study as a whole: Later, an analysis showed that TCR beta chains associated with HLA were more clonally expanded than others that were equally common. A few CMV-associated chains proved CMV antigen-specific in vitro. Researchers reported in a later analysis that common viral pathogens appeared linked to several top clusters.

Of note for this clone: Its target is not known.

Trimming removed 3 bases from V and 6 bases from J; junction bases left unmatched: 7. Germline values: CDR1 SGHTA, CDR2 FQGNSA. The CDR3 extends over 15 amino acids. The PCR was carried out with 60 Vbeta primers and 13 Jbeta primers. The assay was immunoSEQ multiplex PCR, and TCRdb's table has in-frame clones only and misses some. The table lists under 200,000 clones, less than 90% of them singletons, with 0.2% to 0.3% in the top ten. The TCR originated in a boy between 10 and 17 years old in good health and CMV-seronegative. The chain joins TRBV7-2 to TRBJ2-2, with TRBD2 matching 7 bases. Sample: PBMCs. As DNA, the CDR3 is TGTGCCAGCAGCTTCGGGGCGGGAGTGGCCGGGGAGCTGTTTTTT. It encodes CASSFGAGVAGELFF.